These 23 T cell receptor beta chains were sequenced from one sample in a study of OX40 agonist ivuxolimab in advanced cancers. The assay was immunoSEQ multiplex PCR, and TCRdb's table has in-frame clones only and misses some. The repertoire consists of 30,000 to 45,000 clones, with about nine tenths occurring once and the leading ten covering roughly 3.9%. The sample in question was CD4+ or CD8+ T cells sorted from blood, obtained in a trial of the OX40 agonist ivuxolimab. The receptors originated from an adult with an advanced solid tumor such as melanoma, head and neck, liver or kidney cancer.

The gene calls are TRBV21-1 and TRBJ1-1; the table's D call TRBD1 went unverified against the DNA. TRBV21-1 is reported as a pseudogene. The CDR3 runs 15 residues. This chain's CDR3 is CASSMGDRVGTEAFF. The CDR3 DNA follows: TGTGCCAGCAGCATGGGGGACAGGGTCGGCACTGAAGCTTTCTTT.

The CDR3 reads CASSTGLAGVTDTQYF. For the CDR3, the DNA is TGCGCCAGCAGCACGGGACTAGCGGGAGTAACAGATACGCAGTATTTT. V gene TRBV5-1 combines with J gene TRBJ2-3; 14 bases are shared with TRBD2. V was pared by 4 bases and J by 3 bases, with 4 bases of the junction left unmatched. This CDR3 spans 16 amino acids. Germline loops: CDR1 SGHRS, CDR2 YFSETQ.

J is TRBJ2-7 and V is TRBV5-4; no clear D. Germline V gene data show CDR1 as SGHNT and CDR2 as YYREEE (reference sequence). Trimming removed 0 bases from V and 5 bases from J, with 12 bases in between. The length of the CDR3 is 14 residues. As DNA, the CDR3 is TGTGCCAGCAGCTTGGACGGCCCCCTGGACGAGCAGTACTTC. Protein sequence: CASSLDGPLDEQYF.

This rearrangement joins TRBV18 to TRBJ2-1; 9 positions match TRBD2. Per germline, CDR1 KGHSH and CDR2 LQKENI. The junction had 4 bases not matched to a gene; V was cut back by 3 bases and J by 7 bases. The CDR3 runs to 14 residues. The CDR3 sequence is CASSPSGRLNEQFF. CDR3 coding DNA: TGTGCCAGCTCACCTAGCGGGAGATTGAATGAGCAGTTCTTC.

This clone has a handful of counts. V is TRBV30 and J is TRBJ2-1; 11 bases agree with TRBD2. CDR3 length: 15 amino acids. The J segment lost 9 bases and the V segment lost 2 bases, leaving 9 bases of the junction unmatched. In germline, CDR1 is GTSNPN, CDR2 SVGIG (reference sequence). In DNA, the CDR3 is TGTGCCTGGAGTCTAGTAGCGGGAGGGCTCGGTGAGCAGTTCTTC. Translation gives CAWSLVAGGLGEQFF. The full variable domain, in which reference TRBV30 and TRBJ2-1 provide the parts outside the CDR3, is SQTIHQWPATLVQPVGSPLSLECTVEGTSNPNLYWYRQAAGRGLQLLFYSVGIGQISSEVPQNLSASRPQDRQFILSSKKLLLSDSGFYLCAWSLVAGGLGEQFFGPGTRLTVL.

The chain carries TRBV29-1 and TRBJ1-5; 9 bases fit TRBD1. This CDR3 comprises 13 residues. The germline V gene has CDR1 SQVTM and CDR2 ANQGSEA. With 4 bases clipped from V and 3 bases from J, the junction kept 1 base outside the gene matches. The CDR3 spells CSVGTGVNQPQHF. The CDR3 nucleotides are TGCAGCGTTGGGACAGGGGTCAATCAGCCCCAGCATTTT.

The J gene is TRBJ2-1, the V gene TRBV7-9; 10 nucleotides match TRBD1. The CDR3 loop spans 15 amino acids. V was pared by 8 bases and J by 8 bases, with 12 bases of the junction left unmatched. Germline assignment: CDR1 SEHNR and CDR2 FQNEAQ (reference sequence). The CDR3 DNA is TGTGCCAGCCCTTTACCGGGACAGGGGAAGGATGAGCAGTTCTTC. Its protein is CASPLPGQGKDEQFF.

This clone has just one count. The CDR3 loop reads CASSYSEGPYEQYF. DNA for the CDR3: TGTGCCAGCAGTTACTCGGAGGGCCCCTACGAGCAGTACTTC. V and J are TRBV6-5 and TRBJ2-7; tentative D call: TRBD2 (6 bases). V lost 0 bases, J lost 2 bases, and 8 bases lay in between. This CDR3 contains 14 residues. From germline, CDR1 is MNHEY and CDR2 SVGAGI.

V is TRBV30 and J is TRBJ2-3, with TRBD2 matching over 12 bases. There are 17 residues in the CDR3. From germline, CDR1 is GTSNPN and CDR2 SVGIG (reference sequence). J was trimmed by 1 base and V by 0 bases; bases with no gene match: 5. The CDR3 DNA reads TGTGCCTGGAGTGTACTAGCGGGAGGATGGGGCACAGATACGCAGTATTTT. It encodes CAWSVLAGGWGTDTQYF.

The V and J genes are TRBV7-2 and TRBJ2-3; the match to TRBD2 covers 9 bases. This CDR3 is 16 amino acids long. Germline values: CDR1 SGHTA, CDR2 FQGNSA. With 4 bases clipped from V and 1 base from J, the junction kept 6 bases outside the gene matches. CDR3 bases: TGTGCCAGCAGCTCCTCAGCGGGGGGTCGCACAGATACGCAGTATTTT. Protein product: CASSSSAGGRTDTQYF. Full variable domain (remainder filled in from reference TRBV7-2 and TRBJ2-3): GAGVSQSPSNKVTEKGKDVELRCDPISGHTALYWYRQSLGQGLEFLIYFQGNSAPDKSGLPSDRFSAERTGGSVSTLTIQRTQQEDSAVYLCASSSSAGGRTDTQYFGPGTRLTVL.

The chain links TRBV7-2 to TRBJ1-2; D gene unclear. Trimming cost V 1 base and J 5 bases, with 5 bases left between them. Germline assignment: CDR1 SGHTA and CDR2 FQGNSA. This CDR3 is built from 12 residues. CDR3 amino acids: CASSLGSYGYTF. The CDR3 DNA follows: TGTGCCAGCAGCTTAGGCAGTTATGGCTACACCTTC.

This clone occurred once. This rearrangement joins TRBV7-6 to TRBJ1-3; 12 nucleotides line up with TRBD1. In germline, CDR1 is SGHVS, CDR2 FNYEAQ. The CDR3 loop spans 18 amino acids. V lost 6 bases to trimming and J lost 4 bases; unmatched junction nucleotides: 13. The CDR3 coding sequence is TGTGCCAGCAGAGATAATCCGGGACAGGGGGCCGCAGGAAACACCATATATTTT. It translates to CASRDNPGQGAAGNTIYF.

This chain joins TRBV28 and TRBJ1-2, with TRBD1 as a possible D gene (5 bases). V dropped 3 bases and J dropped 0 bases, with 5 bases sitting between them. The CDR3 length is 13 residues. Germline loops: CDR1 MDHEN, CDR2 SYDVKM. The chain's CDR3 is CASSLTANYGYTF. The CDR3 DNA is TGTGCCAGCAGTTTGACAGCTAACTATGGCTACACCTTC.

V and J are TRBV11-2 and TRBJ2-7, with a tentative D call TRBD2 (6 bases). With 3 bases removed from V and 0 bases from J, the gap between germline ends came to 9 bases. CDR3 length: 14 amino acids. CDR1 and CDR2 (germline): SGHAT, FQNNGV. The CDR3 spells CASSLGLRSYEQYF. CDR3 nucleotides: TGTGCCAGCAGCTTGGGACTTCGCTCCTACGAGCAGTACTTC.

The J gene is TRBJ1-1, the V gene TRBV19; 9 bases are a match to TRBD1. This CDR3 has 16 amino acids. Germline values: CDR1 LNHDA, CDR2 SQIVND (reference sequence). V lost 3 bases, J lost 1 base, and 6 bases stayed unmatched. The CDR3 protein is CASSILRTGANTEAFF. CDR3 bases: TGTGCCAGTAGTATCCTCCGGACAGGGGCGAACACTGAAGCTTTCTTT.

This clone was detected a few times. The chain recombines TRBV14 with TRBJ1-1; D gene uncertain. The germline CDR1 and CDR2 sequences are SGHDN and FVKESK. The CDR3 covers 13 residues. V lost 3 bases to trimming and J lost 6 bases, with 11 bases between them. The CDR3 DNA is TGTGCCAGCAGCCACCGGGGTAGCTCTGAAGCTTTCTTT. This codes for CASSHRGSSEAFF.

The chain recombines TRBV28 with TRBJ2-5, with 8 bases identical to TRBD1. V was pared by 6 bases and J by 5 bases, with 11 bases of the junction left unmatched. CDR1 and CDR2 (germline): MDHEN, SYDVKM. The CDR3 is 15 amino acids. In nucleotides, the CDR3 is TGTGCCAGCAGCAATCAGGGGGCCTCCGGGGAGACCCAGTACTTC. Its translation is CASSNQGASGETQYF.

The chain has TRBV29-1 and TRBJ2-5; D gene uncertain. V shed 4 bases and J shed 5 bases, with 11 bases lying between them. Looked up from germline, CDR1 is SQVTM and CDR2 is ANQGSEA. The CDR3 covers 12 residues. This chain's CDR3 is CSVAAIPETQYF. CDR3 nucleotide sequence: TGCAGCGTTGCTGCTATCCCGGAGACCCAGTACTTC.

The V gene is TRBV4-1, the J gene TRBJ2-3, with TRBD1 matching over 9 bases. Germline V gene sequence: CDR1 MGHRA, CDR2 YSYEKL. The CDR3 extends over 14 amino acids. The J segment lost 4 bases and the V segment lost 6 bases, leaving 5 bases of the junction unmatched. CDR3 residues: CASRPGQGADTQYF. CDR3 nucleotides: TGCGCCAGCAGGCCGGGACAGGGAGCAGATACGCAGTATTTT.

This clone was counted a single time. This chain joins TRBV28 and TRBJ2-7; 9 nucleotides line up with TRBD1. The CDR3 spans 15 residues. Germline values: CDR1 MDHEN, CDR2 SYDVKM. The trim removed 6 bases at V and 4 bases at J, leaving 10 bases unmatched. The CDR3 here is CASRITGGSAYEQYF. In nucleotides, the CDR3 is TGTGCCAGCAGGATTACAGGGGGCTCCGCTTACGAGCAGTACTTC.

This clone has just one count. The CDR3 loop reads CASSWGQGDTGELFF. The CDR3 DNA sequence: TGTGCCAGCAGCTGGGGACAGGGGGACACCGGGGAGCTGTTTTTT. The chain employs TRBV5-4 and TRBJ2-2, with 11 bases lining up with TRBD1. Germline assignment: CDR1 SGHNT and CDR2 YYREEE (reference sequence). The CDR3 is 15 amino acids. V shed 3 bases and J 3 bases; nucleotides not matched to a gene: 1.

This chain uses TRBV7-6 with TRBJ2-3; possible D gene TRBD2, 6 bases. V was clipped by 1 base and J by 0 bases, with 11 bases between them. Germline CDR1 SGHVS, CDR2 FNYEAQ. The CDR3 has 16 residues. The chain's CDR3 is CASSLVGGTSTDTQYF. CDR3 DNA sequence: TGTGCCAGCAGCTTAGTAGGCGGGACTAGCACAGATACGCAGTATTTT.

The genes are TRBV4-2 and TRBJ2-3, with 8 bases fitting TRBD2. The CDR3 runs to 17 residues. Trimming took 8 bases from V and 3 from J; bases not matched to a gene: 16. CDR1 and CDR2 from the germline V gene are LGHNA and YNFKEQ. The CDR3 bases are TGTGCCAGCGGCGGAACGAACGGGGGGGCTGGTACAGATACGCAGTATTTT. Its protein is CASGGTNGGAGTDTQYF.